The clone carrying this TCR beta chain was picked up many times. What it binds is not known. The data stem from a study of spatial heterogeneity in lung cancer. General observations from the study: Tallies of expanded TCRs, which were sorted into ubiquitous and regional groups, correlated with counts of ubiquitous and regional nonsynonymous mutations, respectively. Tumor mutation count correlated with how many alpha and beta TCRs expanded intratumorally.

As to time point: sample taken at primary tumor resection. Patients with untreated early-stage non-small cell lung cancer, numbering some 72, were the donors. The authors sequenced whole RNA from tumor, nontumor lung or frozen PBMC without sorting. Germline V lookup: CDR1 SGHTA, CDR2 FQGNSA. V lost 5 bases and J lost 2; bases outside the gene matches: 12. The length of the CDR3 is 17 residues. Unique molecular identifiers, one per molecule, were present on every TCR cDNA molecule. MiXCR was run by TCRdb on the 5' RACE reads, yielding one entry per CDR3 protein. The data contain more than 10,000 distinct CDR3 sequences, around 5% of them singletons.

V is TRBV7-2 and J is TRBJ2-3; 8 nucleotides align to TRBD2. Here the sequenced sample was lung tumor tissue, taken at surgery. The clonotype was recovered from a male donor with early-stage non-small cell lung cancer. The CDR3: CASSIRTGLGITDTQYF. The CDR3 region has the DNA TGTGCCAGCAGCATTAGAACGGGACTAGGCATCACAGATACGCAGTATTTT.